The next 14 T cell receptor beta chains were all read from a single sample in a study of T cell responses to AZD1222 COVID-19 vaccine. The repertoire was sequenced with immunoSEQ multiplex PCR; TCRdb's copy has only in-frame clones and lacks some. The sample has 75,000 to 100,000 clones, about 94% seen once. The sample in question was peripheral blood, obtained 28 days after the second AZD1222 dose. The receptors were gathered from an adult who received the AZD1222 COVID-19 vaccine.

This chain connects TRBV30 to TRBJ2-2; either TRBD1 or TRBD2 may fit D (5 bases each). Germline V gives CDR1 GTSNPN, CDR2 SVGIG (reference sequence). The CDR3 has 13 amino acids. Trimming cost V 1 base and J 4 bases, with 7 bases left between them. CDR3 sequence (DNA): TGTGCCTGGAGTGGGGACCCCACCGGGGAGCTGTTTTTT. Its protein is CAWSGDPTGELFF.

This sequence joins TRBV5-6 and TRBJ1-1; D is unclear. Per germline, CDR1 SGHDT and CDR2 YYEEEE. The CDR3 length is 15 residues. The ends were cut back, 0 bases at V and 5 bases at J, with 14 bases in the middle. The CDR3: CASSLDGRLLTEAFF. In nucleotides, the CDR3 is TGTGCCAGCAGCTTGGATGGTAGGCTTTTGACTGAAGCTTTCTTT.

V and J are TRBV7-9 and TRBJ2-3; tentatively, D is TRBD2 (6 bases). V was cut by 5 bases and J by 0 bases, with 12 bases left in between. CDR1 and CDR2 (germline): SEHNR, FQNEAQ (reference sequence). The CDR3 contains 15 residues. The CDR3 DNA sequence: TGTGCCAGCAGCCCACTGGCGGGGAGCACAGATACGCAGTATTTT. It is translated as CASSPLAGSTDTQYF.

The CDR3 nucleotides read TGCGCCAGCAGCCAGGAGGGGGCCAGCTCTGGAAACACCATATATTTT. It encodes CASSQEGASSGNTIYF. The chain is built from TRBV4-3 and TRBJ1-3; 7 nucleotides align to TRBD1. The CDR3 sequence is 16 residues long. V was pared by 3 bases and J by 0 bases, with 5 bases of the junction left unmatched. CDR1 and CDR2 (germline): LGHNA, YSLEER.

The V call is TRBV5-6, the J call TRBJ1-1; D is unresolved. The CDR3 covers 13 residues. Between the trimmed V and J ends, which lost 0 bases and 11 bases, there was a span of 14 bases. In germline, CDR1 is SGHDT, CDR2 YYEEEE. CDR3 sequence: CASSLGMSWMAFF. The CDR3 nucleotides are TGTGCCAGCAGCTTGGGGATGTCGTGGATGGCTTTCTTT.

This chain links TRBV9 with TRBJ1-5; TRBD1 aligns across 9 bases. Trimming at V came to 3 bases and at J to 3 bases, leaving 4 bases not matched to a gene. Germline V gene data show CDR1 as SGDLS and CDR2 as YYNGEE. The CDR3 totals 15 residues. The CDR3 DNA is TGTGCCAGCAGCGCACAGGGGGCCCCCAATCAGCCCCAGCATTTT. Amino acid sequence: CASSAQGAPNQPQHF. Together with reference TRBV9 and TRBJ1-5, the CDR3 gives the full variable domain: DSGVTQTPKHLITATGQRVTLRCSPRSGDLSVYWYQQSLDQGLQFLIQYYNGEERAKGNILERFSAQQFPDLHSELNLSSLELGDSALYFCASSAQGAPNQPQHFGDGTRLSIL.

The chain recombines TRBV5-1 with TRBJ2-3, with TRBD2 identical over 8 bases. Losses at the gene ends were 4 bases for V and 4 bases for J; bases not matched to a gene: 8. Germline CDR1 and CDR2: SGHRS and YFSETQ. The CDR3 contains 15 residues. CDR3 bases: TGCGCCAGCAGCCAGGGACTAGTCTTAGCAGATACGCAGTATTTT. This gives the protein CASSQGLVLADTQYF.

The genes are TRBV27 and TRBJ2-5, with a tentative D call TRBD2 (5 bases). V was trimmed by 6 bases and J by 7 bases, leaving 15 bases between them. CDR1 is MNHEY, CDR2 SMNVEV, per germline (reference sequence). The CDR3 has 13 amino acids. This CDR3 is CASSPGPGGTQYF. CDR3 sequence (DNA): TGTGCCAGCAGCCCAGGACCAGGAGGGACCCAGTACTTC.

This chain joins TRBV19 and TRBJ1-1, with TRBD1 identical over 8 bases. The germline V gene has CDR1 LNHDA and CDR2 SQIVND (reference sequence). The CDR3 loop spans 17 amino acids. V trimming: 6 bases; J trimming: 4 bases; junction bases outside the gene matches: 16. DNA of the CDR3: TGTGCCAGTAGCACCCCCGAGGGCAGGGGGCTTGGCACTGAAGCTTTCTTT. Protein sequence: CASSTPEGRGLGTEAFF.

The chain has TRBV3-1 (or the pseudogene TRBV3-2) and TRBJ2-5; 9 bases are a match to TRBD2. The ends lost 3 bases at V and 5 bases at J; junction bases unmatched: 4. The germline V gene encodes CDR1 LGHDT and CDR2 YNNKEL (reference sequence). This CDR3 is built from 14 residues. Here the CDR3 DNA reads TGTGCCAGCAGCCAGGGGCGGGGGGGCGAGACCCAGTACTTC. It codes for CASSQGRGGETQYF.

This sequence joins TRBV2 and TRBJ2-3; unclear D gene. The CDR3 totals 15 residues. Per germline, CDR1 SNHLY and CDR2 FYNNEI. The V gene lost 7 bases and the J gene lost 1 base, with 15 bases spanning the gap. CDR3 bases: TGTGCCAGCACCCCCTTGGGCCAGGGCACAGATACGCAGTATTTT. Translating gives CASTPLGQGTDTQYF. Filled out from reference TRBV2 and TRBJ2-3, the complete variable domain reads EPEVTQTPSHQVTQMGQEVILRCVPISNHLYFYWYRQILGQKVEFLVSFYNNEISEKSEIFDDQFSVERPDGSNFTLKIRSTKLEDSAMYFCASTPLGQGTDTQYFGPGTRLTVL.

This chain connects TRBV19 to TRBJ2-1; 9 bases agree with TRBD2. The trim removed 6 bases at V and 8 bases at J, leaving 20 bases unmatched. The CDR3 is made up of 18 amino acids. Germline V CDR1 and CDR2: LNHDA, SQIVND (reference sequence). CDR3 loop: CASSSPTGAGGPGDEQFF. CDR3 bases: TGTGCCAGTAGCTCCCCAACTGGTGCGGGGGGGCCGGGGGATGAGCAGTTCTTC.

The V call is TRBV7-9, the J call TRBJ2-1; 7 bases align to TRBD1. This CDR3 has 15 amino acids. Germline CDR1 is SEHNR and CDR2 is FQNEAQ (reference sequence). Unmatched junction bases numbered 7, after V lost 4 bases and J lost 4 bases. The CDR3 loop reads CASSSRDRVYNEQFF. CDR3 coding DNA: TGTGCCAGCAGCTCCCGCGACAGGGTTTACAATGAGCAGTTCTTC.

The V and J genes are TRBV4-2 and TRBJ1-1; D is perhaps TRBD1 (6 bases). The CDR3 consists of 13 residues. Germline V gene data show CDR1 as LGHNA and CDR2 as YNFKEQ. The V and J ends lost 0 bases and 5 bases respectively, with 7 bases between them. The CDR3 here is CASSQDQGTEAFF. Written as DNA, the CDR3 is TGTGCCAGCAGCCAAGATCAGGGGACTGAAGCTTTCTTT.